This TCR beta chain appears in the sequencing data of a study of CXCR3-negative and CXCR3-positive naive CD8 T cells. In the study overall: Each library held about 1.5 +/- 0.3 million TRB reads, 120 million to 150 million in total.

About this clonotype itself: Its antigen remains unknown.

The study made its TRB cDNA libraries by 5' RACE, adding UMI labels. TCRdb reanalyzed the 5' RACE reads and collapses them to one entry per CDR3 protein, without DNA. This sample carries about 62,000 distinct CDR3 sequences, with 4.3% going to the ten biggest clones. Study results and limitations: TRB CDR3s were more hydrophobic in CXCR3-positive than in CXCR3-negative naive cells.

Using triplicate sorts, a few hundred thousand cells were collected each time from every CD8+ T cell subset. Naive CD8+ T lymphocytes were specified as CD45RO-CCR7+CD27+CD95-. This CDR3 has 14 amino acids. CDR1 and CDR2 from the germline V gene are MNHEY and SMNVEV (reference sequence). The specimen sequenced was naive CXCR3- CD8+ T cells from blood. Documented subset: CD45RO-CCR7+CD27+CD95- naive CD8+ T cells lacking CXCR3 (TNR3-). The chain recombines TRBV27 with TRBJ2-5; with no DNA, the TCRdb D assignment of TRBD2 cannot be verified. The source of this sequence is a human donor in good health. Some clones in this sample may be carry-over from other donors' samples. The CDR3 region is CASSTRGGQETQYF.